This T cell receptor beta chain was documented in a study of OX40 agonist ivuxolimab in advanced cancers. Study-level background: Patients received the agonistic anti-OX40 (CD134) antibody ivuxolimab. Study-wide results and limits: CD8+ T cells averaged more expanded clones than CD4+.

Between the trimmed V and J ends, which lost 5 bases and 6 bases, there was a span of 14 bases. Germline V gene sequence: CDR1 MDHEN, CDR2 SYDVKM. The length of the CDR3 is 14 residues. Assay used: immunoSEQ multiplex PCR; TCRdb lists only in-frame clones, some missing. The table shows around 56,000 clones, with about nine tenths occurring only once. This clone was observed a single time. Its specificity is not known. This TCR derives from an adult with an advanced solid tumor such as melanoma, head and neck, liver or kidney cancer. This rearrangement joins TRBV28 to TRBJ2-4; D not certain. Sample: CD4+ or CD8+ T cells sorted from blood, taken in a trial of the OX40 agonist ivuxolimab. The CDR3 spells CASSPYPLINIQYF. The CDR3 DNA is TGTGCCAGCAGTCCCTACCCCCTCATAAACATTCAGTACTTC.